This T cell receptor (beta chain) emerged from a study of beta chain features in type 1 diabetes. Sequencing targeted expressed TCRB transcripts, as all isolated RNA had been reverse transcribed. Sequencing used immunoSEQ multiplex PCR; TCRdb keeps in-frame clones, though not all of them. The data hold about 400,000 clones, with roughly 12% observed a single time. The ends lost 8 bases at V and 1 base at J; junction bases unmatched: 14. The CDR3 consists of 17 residues. The V gene's germline CDR1 is LNHDA and CDR2 SQIVND (reference sequence). V is TRBV19 and J is TRBJ2-7; 10 positions agree with TRBD2. Sequencing was performed on naive CD4+ T cells from blood. This TCR was sampled from a man aged 18 to 29 in good health. CDR3 in amino acids: CASLRSGRAVLSYEQYF. Written as DNA, the CDR3 is TGTGCCAGTCTGAGGAGCGGGAGGGCAGTTCTTTCCTACGAGCAGTACTTC.